Each of the 29 T cell receptor beta chains below was sequenced from the same sample in a study of cytomegalovirus exposure and HLA in healthy donors. The PCR had 60 Vbeta and 13 Jbeta primers. The repertoire was sequenced with immunoSEQ multiplex PCR; TCRdb's copy has only in-frame clones and lacks some. The table lists about 190,000 clones, over 80% of them singletons. The specimen sequenced was PBMCs. Receptors were obtained from a man aged 30 to 39 in good health and CMV-seronegative.

The gene calls are TRBV19 and TRBJ2-7, with TRBD2 as a possible D gene (5 bases). The ends were cut back, 6 bases at V and 2 bases at J, with 14 bases in the middle. This CDR3 has 14 residues. The germline V gene encodes CDR1 LNHDA and CDR2 SQIVND (reference sequence). DNA for the CDR3: TGTGCCAGTAGGCCCGCTGGACTTACCTACGAGCAGTACTTC. Its protein product is CASRPAGLTYEQYF. Full variable domain (outside the CDR3, taken from reference TRBV19 and TRBJ2-7): DGGITQSPKYLFRKEGQNVTLSCEQNLNHDAMYWYRQDPGQGLRLIYYSQIVNDFQKGDIAEGYSVSREKKESFPLTVTSAQKNPTAFYLCASRPAGLTYEQYFGPGTRLTVT.

J is TRBJ2-7 and V is TRBV10-2; possibly TRBD1 for D (5 bases). Germline V gene data show CDR1 as WSHSY and CDR2 as SAAADI. This CDR3 spans 14 amino acids. Trimming took 4 bases from V and 1 from J, leaving 11 bases between them. The CDR3 spells CASSGGGVSYEQYF. CDR3 bases: TGCGCCAGCAGTGGGGGCGGAGTTTCCTACGAGCAGTACTTC.

This chain connects TRBV28 to TRBJ1-2, with D possibly matching TRBD1 (5 bases). Trimming took 10 bases from V and 6 from J, leaving 12 bases between them. Germline assignment: CDR1 MDHEN and CDR2 SYDVKM. This CDR3 has 11 amino acids. The DNA for the CDR3 is TGTGCCACAGGGAGGACGAATGGCTACACCTTC. Its protein is CATGRTNGYTF.

The chain couples TRBV28 to TRBJ2-1; no clear D. In germline, CDR1 is MDHEN, CDR2 SYDVKM. The CDR3 runs 15 residues. V was clipped by 6 bases and J by 0 bases, with 12 bases between them. The CDR3 protein is CASREQRSSYNEQFF. The CDR3, as DNA: TGTGCCAGCAGGGAGCAGAGGAGCTCCTACAATGAGCAGTTCTTC. Variable domain in full (rest from reference TRBV28 and TRBJ2-1): DVKVTQSSRYLVKRTGEKVFLECVQDMDHENMFWYRQDPGLGLRLIYFSYDVKMKEKGDIPEGYSVSREKKERFSLILESASTNQTSMYLCASREQRSSYNEQFFGPGTRLTVL.

CDR3 sequence: CASSQYYDTGELFF. The CDR3 DNA follows: TGCGCCAGCAGCCAATATTATGACACCGGGGAGCTGTTTTTT. V usage is TRBV4-3 and J usage is TRBJ2-2; D is unclear. The V gene lost 2 bases and the J gene lost 3 bases, with 7 bases spanning the gap. The CDR3 runs 14 residues. CDR1 LGHNA and CDR2 YSLEER come from the germline V gene.

The chain links TRBV2 to TRBJ2-1; 10 bases are shared with TRBD2. This CDR3 is built from 15 residues. V was clipped by 3 bases and J by 4 bases; unmatched bases: 3. In germline, CDR1 is SNHLY, CDR2 FYNNEI. The DNA of the CDR3 is TGTGCCAGCAGTGATGGACTAGCGGCTTACAATGAGCAGTTCTTC. Its protein is CASSDGLAAYNEQFF.

The chain couples TRBV2 to TRBJ2-7; TRBD2 matches 8 bases. The CDR3 contains 14 residues. CDR1 and CDR2 (germline): SNHLY, FYNNEI. The V gene end was trimmed by 7 bases and the J gene end by 6 bases; junction bases not matched to a gene: 11. Written as DNA, the CDR3 is TGTGCCAGCAAACAACTAGCGGTTCCGGGCGAGCAGTACTTC. Encoded protein: CASKQLAVPGEQYF.

The sample holds one count of this clone. This rearrangement joins TRBV5-4 to TRBJ1-3; no clear D. With 4 bases removed from V and 1 base from J, the gap between germline ends came to 18 bases. This CDR3 is built from 17 residues. Per germline, CDR1 SGHNT and CDR2 YYREEE (reference sequence). CDR3 sequence reads: CASSTAKDGSSGNTIYF. The CDR3, as DNA: TGTGCCAGCAGCACGGCAAAGGACGGGAGTTCTGGAAACACCATATATTTT.

A single count supports this clone. The chain has TRBV19 and TRBJ2-2, with D uncertain. V gave up 0 bases and J gave up 7 bases, with 6 bases separating them. CDR1 LNHDA and CDR2 SQIVND come from the germline V gene (reference sequence). CDR3 size: 13 residues. The DNA of the CDR3 is TGTGCCAGTAGTATAGATGGCGGCGGGGAGCTGTTTTTT. It specifies CASSIDGGGELFF.

The V call is TRBV28, the J call TRBJ2-2; no clear D gene. The CDR3 is 13 amino acids. Trimming stripped 1 base from V and 13 bases from J, with 13 bases between. CDR1 and CDR2 (germline): MDHEN, SYDVKM. The CDR3 here is CASSLSSSPGLFF. The CDR3 DNA reads as TGTGCCAGCAGTTTATCCAGCAGCCCGGGGCTGTTTTTT.

The chain is built from TRBV28 and TRBJ1-1; no reliable D call. Germline CDR1 and CDR2: MDHEN and SYDVKM. Trimming pared 6 bases from V and 1 base from J, leaving 18 bases between. CDR3 length: 16 amino acids. DNA for the CDR3: TGTGCCAGCAGCAAACCCGGGGTGTCTAGGAACACTGAAGCTTTCTTT. This gives the protein CASSKPGVSRNTEAFF.

V and J are TRBV10-3 and TRBJ2-7, with a tentative D call TRBD2 (6 bases). This CDR3 is built from 16 residues. In germline, CDR1 is ENHRY, CDR2 SYGVKD. V was cut by 0 bases and J by 7 bases, with 19 bases left in between. CDR3 sequence reads: CAISESEEGAMGEQYF. In DNA form, the CDR3 reads TGTGCCATCAGTGAGTCGGAGGAGGGAGCGATGGGTGAGCAGTACTTC.

The chain couples TRBV29-1 to TRBJ1-1; 10 positions match TRBD1. Germline assignment: CDR1 SQVTM and CDR2 ANQGSEA. The CDR3 is made up of 12 amino acids. The V segment lost 2 bases and the J segment 10 bases; nucleotides outside the gene matches: 4. CDR3 protein: CSVERRTGGAFF. Here the CDR3 DNA reads TGCAGCGTTGAAAGGCGGACAGGGGGAGCTTTCTTT. Combining the CDR3 with reference TRBV29-1 and TRBJ1-1 gives the whole variable domain SAVISQKPSRDICQRGTSLTIQCQVDSQVTMMFWYRQQPGQSLTLIATANQGSEATYESGFVIDKFPISRPNLTFSTLTVSNMSPEDSSIYLCSVERRTGGAFFGQGTRLTVV.

This chain connects TRBV7-2 to TRBJ2-1; the match to TRBD2 covers 10 bases. V was pared by 5 bases and J by 6 bases, with 4 bases of the junction left unmatched. Germline CDR1 is SGHTA and CDR2 is FQGNSA. CDR3 length: 14 residues. The CDR3 here is CASSPSGGLNEQFF. The DNA for the CDR3 is TGTGCCAGCAGCCCTAGCGGGGGCCTCAATGAGCAGTTCTTC.

J is TRBJ2-2 and V is TRBV10-3, with a tentative D call TRBD1 (6 bases). Germline V gene lookup returns CDR1 ENHRY and CDR2 SYGVKD. Between the trimmed V and J ends, which lost 6 bases and 2 bases, there was a span of 10 bases. This CDR3 is built from 14 residues. The CDR3 loop reads CAISQGQNTGELFF. The DNA of the CDR3 is TGTGCCATCAGCCAGGGACAAAACACCGGGGAGCTGTTTTTT.

The V call is TRBV28, the J call TRBJ1-5; D remains unclear. Germline CDR1 MDHEN, CDR2 SYDVKM. Deletions cut 2 bases from V and 0 bases from J, with 11 bases between. The CDR3 spans 16 residues. CDR3 in DNA: TGTGCCAGCAGTTTACAGAGGCAGAATAGCAATCAGCCCCAGCATTTT. Translated, it gives CASSLQRQNSNQPQHF.

In its sample, this clone was seen once. The chain has TRBV19 and TRBJ1-1, with a possible D match to TRBD1 (6 bases). Germline V gene sequence: CDR1 LNHDA, CDR2 SQIVND (reference sequence). V was clipped by 3 bases and J by 1 base, with 9 bases between them. The length of the CDR3 is 14 residues. The chain's CDR3 is CASSMGARNTEAFF. Written as DNA, the CDR3 is TGTGCCAGTAGTATGGGGGCGCGGAACACTGAAGCTTTCTTT.

The gene calls are TRBV30 and TRBJ1-1; no clear D. This CDR3 is 13 amino acids long. Trimming cost V 3 bases and J 6 bases, with 14 bases left between them. Germline V gene lookup returns CDR1 GTSNPN and CDR2 SVGIG (reference sequence). CDR3 DNA: TGTGCCTGGAGCGTTCTTTCAGTGTCTGAAGCTTTCTTT. Amino acids: CAWSVLSVSEAFF.

The chain uses TRBV7-6 and TRBJ2-7, with 7 nucleotides matching TRBD2. J gave up 3 bases and V 4 bases, and 6 bases lay outside the gene matches. The germline gives CDR1 SGHVS, CDR2 FNYEAQ. This CDR3 is built from 14 residues. In nucleotides, the CDR3 is TGTGCCAGCAGCTCTAGCGGTCAGGGCTACGAGCAGTACTTC. Its protein is CASSSSGQGYEQYF.

This clone is a singleton in its sample. This chain connects TRBV7-2 to TRBJ2-7; 11 bases match TRBD1. V lost 4 bases and J lost 9; bases outside the gene matches: 5. The CDR3 is made up of 13 amino acids. Looked up from germline, CDR1 is SGHTA and CDR2 is FQGNSA. The CDR3 DNA reads as TGTGCCAGCAGCTCGGACAGGGGGCTTTTGCAGTACTTC. It specifies CASSSDRGLLQYF.

This chain connects TRBV7-2 to TRBJ2-7, with 10 positions matching TRBD2. Germline CDR1 SGHTA, CDR2 FQGNSA. The CDR3 runs 18 residues. The V gene end was trimmed by 4 bases and the J gene end by 5 bases; junction bases not matched to a gene: 17. The CDR3 region has the DNA TGTGCCAGCAGCTCCAGACCGCGCCAGCGGGGGGGCCCCCACGAGCAGTACTTC. It is translated as CASSSRPRQRGGPHEQYF.

This clone appeared once. The V call is TRBV18, the J call TRBJ1-2, with TRBD1 matching over 8 bases. Germline assignment: CDR1 KGHSH and CDR2 LQKENI. Trimming at V came to 0 bases and at J to 8 bases, leaving 5 bases not matched to a gene. This CDR3 has 14 amino acids. The CDR3 DNA follows: TGTGCCAGCTCACCACCGGACAGGGATGGAGGCTACACCTTC. Translating gives CASSPPDRDGGYTF.

This clone was counted between two and nine times. This chain connects TRBV7-6 to TRBJ2-1; 11 nucleotides align to TRBD1. There are 18 residues in the CDR3. Germline values: CDR1 SGHVS, CDR2 FNYEAQ. Unmatched junction bases numbered 14, after V lost 4 bases and J lost 6 bases. The CDR3: CASSSQLGQGALSNEQFF. CDR3 nucleotide sequence: TGTGCCAGCAGCTCCCAGCTAGGACAGGGGGCGCTCAGCAATGAGCAGTTCTTC.

The genes are TRBV21-1 and TRBJ2-7; TRBD2, the table's D call, was not compared with the DNA. TRBV21-1 is deemed a pseudogene. The CDR3 spans 15 residues. CDR3 sequence: CASKADEPLRWEQYF. In DNA form, the CDR3 reads TGTGCCAGCAAGGCCGACGAGCCGTTGAGGTGGGAGCAGTACTTC.

The rearrangement links TRBV4-2 to TRBJ1-2; D is possibly TRBD1 (5 bases). Germline CDR1 LGHNA, CDR2 YNFKEQ. This CDR3 is 17 amino acids long. V was cut by 1 base and J by 4 bases, with 19 bases left in between. The CDR3 nucleotides read TGTGCCAGCAGCCAAGGTAGTATGGAGGGACGGGGCTATGGCTACACCTTC. Translation: CASSQGSMEGRGYGYTF.

The chain is built from TRBV6-5 and TRBJ1-1, with 7 bases lining up with TRBD1. V was clipped by 5 bases and J by 0 bases; unmatched bases: 6. This CDR3 is built from 15 residues. Germline lookup yields CDR1 MNHEY and CDR2 SVGAGI. CDR3 loop: CASSRNRGMNTEAFF. In nucleotides, the CDR3 is TGTGCCAGCAGTCGCAACAGGGGCATGAACACTGAAGCTTTCTTT.

This clone was seen a few times. This chain joins TRBV2 and TRBJ2-7, with 12 nucleotides matching TRBD2. The CDR3 runs 16 residues. The V and J ends lost 3 bases and 4 bases, in that order; junction bases with no gene match: 7. From germline, CDR1 is SNHLY and CDR2 FYNNEI. CDR3 in amino acids: CASSEASGRALYEQYF. The CDR3 DNA is TGTGCCAGCAGTGAGGCTAGCGGGAGGGCATTGTACGAGCAGTACTTC.

The V call is TRBV7-6, the J call TRBJ2-1; D is uncertain. The CDR3 length is 15 residues. Deletions cut 0 bases from V and 2 bases from J, with 8 bases between. Per the germline V gene, CDR1 is SGHVS and CDR2 is FNYEAQ. The CDR3 is CASSLAAETYNEQFF. The CDR3 DNA reads TGTGCCAGCAGCTTAGCTGCGGAGACCTACAATGAGCAGTTCTTC.

The gene calls are TRBV14 and TRBJ1-1; perhaps TRBD1 as D (5 bases). This CDR3 is built from 11 residues. Trimming stripped 4 bases from V and 7 bases from J, with 7 bases between. Germline V gene lookup returns CDR1 SGHDN and CDR2 FVKESK. The CDR3 DNA sequence: TGTGCCAGCAGCCCAGGGTTTGAAGCTTTCTTT. Its translation: CASSPGFEAFF.